Below, 9 T cell receptor beta chains from the same sample are listed, as sequenced in a study of somatic mutations in cytotoxic T cells in rheumatoid arthritis. Libraries were prepared by immunoSEQ multiplex PCR; TCRdb keeps only in-frame clonotypes and omits some of them. Here the sample spans 9,900 or so clones, 70% to 90% being singletons. Sequencing was carried out using CD8+ T cells sorted from blood. All receptors derive from an adult with rheumatoid arthritis.

The V call is TRBV27, the J call TRBJ2-7; D possibly corresponds to TRBD1 (5 bases). The length of the CDR3 is 19 residues. V was cut by 1 base and J by 5 bases, with 27 bases left in between. Germline CDR1 MNHEY, CDR2 SMNVEV (reference sequence). The DNA of the CDR3 is TGTGCCAGCAGTTTATACTTCTTTGCCCAGGGCGGATCTTTACACGAGCAGTACTTC. Translated, it gives CASSLYFFAQGGSLHEQYF.

The chain has TRBV9 and TRBJ1-1; D might be TRBD1 (5 bases). The germline V gene encodes CDR1 SGDLS and CDR2 YYNGEE. The CDR3 runs 15 residues. With 4 bases removed from V and 3 bases from J, the gap between germline ends came to 16 bases. In DNA, the CDR3 is TGTGCCAGCAGCCCGGGAGGGGTGAGGGACACTGAAGCTTTCTTT. This translates into CASSPGGVRDTEAFF.

The chain links TRBV6-1 to TRBJ2-5, with 7 bases that match TRBD2. Trimming at V came to 5 bases and at J to 5 bases, leaving 5 bases not matched to a gene. Per germline, CDR1 MNHNS and CDR2 SASEGT. The CDR3 is 13 amino acids. In nucleotides, the CDR3 is TGTGCCAGCAGTTGGGGGGGGTGGGAGACCCAGTACTTC. Translation: CASSWGGWETQYF.

This clone was seen just once. This chain uses TRBV7-6 with TRBJ2-2; D possibly matches TRBD1 or TRBD2 (5 bases each). The germline V gene encodes CDR1 SGHVS and CDR2 FNYEAQ. CDR3 size: 18 residues. The germline V and J ends were trimmed by 0 bases and 7 bases, with 21 bases remaining between them. The CDR3 nucleotides are TGTGCCAGCAGCTTAGCCGCCCAGGGACCATTTTCGATCGGGGAGCTGTTTTTT. Translated: CASSLAAQGPFSIGELFF. Complete variable domain (other parts from reference TRBV7-6 and TRBJ2-2): GAGVSQSPRYKVTKRGQDVALRCDPISGHVSLYWYRQALGQGPEFLTYFNYEAQQDKSGLPNDRFSAERPEGSISTLTIQRTEQRDSAMYRCASSLAAQGPFSIGELFFGEGSRLTVL.

The chain carries TRBV6-1 and TRBJ2-3; D is possibly TRBD1 (6 bases). This CDR3 is 12 amino acids long. Trimming took off 7 bases at V and 3 bases at J, with 8 bases between the two ends. CDR1 MNHNS and CDR2 SASEGT come from the germline V gene. The DNA for the CDR3 is TGTGCCAGCAAAAGGGGGACAGATACGCAGTATTTT. Its translation is CASKRGTDTQYF.

The chain employs TRBV5-6 and TRBJ1-2; the match to TRBD1 covers 8 bases. This CDR3 has 14 amino acids. CDR1 SGHDT and CDR2 YYEEEE come from the germline V gene. Trimming took 4 bases from V and 3 from J; bases not matched to a gene: 5. This CDR3 reads CASSARGHHYGYTF. The DNA of the CDR3 is TGTGCCAGCAGCGCCAGGGGGCATCACTATGGCTACACCTTC.

The gene calls are TRBV2 and TRBJ2-3, with TRBD2 matching 12 bases. Germline loops: CDR1 SNHLY, CDR2 FYNNEI. The V and J ends lost 6 bases and 5 bases, in that order; junction bases with no gene match: 3. CDR3 length: 14 amino acids. The CDR3 region has the DNA TGTGCCAGCAGGTGGACTAGCGGGAAAGATACGCAGTATTTT. This encodes CASRWTSGKDTQYF.

J is TRBJ2-7 and V is TRBV11-2; 11 bases are a match to TRBD2. The CDR3 runs 16 residues. Germline V gene lookup returns CDR1 SGHAT and CDR2 FQNNGV. Unmatched junction bases numbered 8, after V lost 3 bases and J lost 4 bases. The CDR3 is CASSFSLTSGTYEQYF. The CDR3 nucleotides are TGTGCCAGCAGCTTTTCATTGACTAGCGGGACTTACGAGCAGTACTTC.

V gene TRBV13 combines with J gene TRBJ1-6; D ambiguous. The CDR3 is 15 amino acids. Germline CDR1 PRHDT, CDR2 FYEKMQ (reference sequence). Trimming shortened V by 6 bases and J by 3 bases, and 12 bases separated the two germline ends. The CDR3 DNA sequence: TGTGCCAGCAGATCCTTCCGGCTCTATAATTCACCCCTCCACTTT. It specifies CASRSFRLYNSPLHF.